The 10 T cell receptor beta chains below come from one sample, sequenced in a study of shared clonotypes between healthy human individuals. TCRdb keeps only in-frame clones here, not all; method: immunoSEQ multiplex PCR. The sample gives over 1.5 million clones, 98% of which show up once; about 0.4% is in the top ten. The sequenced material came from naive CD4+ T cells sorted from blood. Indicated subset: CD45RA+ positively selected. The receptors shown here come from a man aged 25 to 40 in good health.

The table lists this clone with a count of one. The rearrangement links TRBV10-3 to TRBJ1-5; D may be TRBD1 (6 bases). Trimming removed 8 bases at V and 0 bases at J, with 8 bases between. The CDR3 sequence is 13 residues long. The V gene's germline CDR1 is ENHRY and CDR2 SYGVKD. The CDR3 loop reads CAIRQDSNQPQHF. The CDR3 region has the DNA TGTGCCATCCGACAGGATAGCAATCAGCCCCAGCATTTT.

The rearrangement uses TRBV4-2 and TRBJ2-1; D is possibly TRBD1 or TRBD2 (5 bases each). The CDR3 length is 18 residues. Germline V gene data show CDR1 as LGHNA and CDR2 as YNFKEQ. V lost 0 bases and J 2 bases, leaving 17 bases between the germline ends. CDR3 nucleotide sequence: TGTGCCAGCAGCCAAGATCCGGGACCGAAAACGGCCTACAATGAGCAGTTCTTC. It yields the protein CASSQDPGPKTAYNEQFF.

The CDR3 DNA follows: TGCAGCGTTGGGACCGGGACATTATCGGAGACCCAGTACTTC. Translated: CSVGTGTLSETQYF. The chain couples TRBV29-1 to TRBJ2-5, with a weak D call TRBD1 (6 bases). This CDR3 spans 14 amino acids. The V end lost 4 bases, the J end lost 5 bases, and 17 bases lay between the germline ends. Germline CDR1 SQVTM, CDR2 ANQGSEA.

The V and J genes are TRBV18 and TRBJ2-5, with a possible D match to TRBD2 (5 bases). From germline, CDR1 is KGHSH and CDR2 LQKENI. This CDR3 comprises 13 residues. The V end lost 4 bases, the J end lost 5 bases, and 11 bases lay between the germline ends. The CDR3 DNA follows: TGTGCCAGCTCACTACTAGGAGAGGAGACCCAGTACTTC. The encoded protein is CASSLLGEETQYF.

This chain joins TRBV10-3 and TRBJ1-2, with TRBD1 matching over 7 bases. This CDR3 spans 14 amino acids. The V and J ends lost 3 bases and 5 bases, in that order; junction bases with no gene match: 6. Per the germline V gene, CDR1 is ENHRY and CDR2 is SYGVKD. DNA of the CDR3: TGTGCCATCAGTGAAACCGACAGGGCTTATGGCTACACCTTC. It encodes CAISETDRAYGYTF.

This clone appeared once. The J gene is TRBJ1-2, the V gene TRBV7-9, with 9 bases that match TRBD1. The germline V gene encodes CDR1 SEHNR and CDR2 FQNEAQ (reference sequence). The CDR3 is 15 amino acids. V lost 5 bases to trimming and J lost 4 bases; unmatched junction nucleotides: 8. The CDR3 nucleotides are TGTGCCAGCAGCGCTCCCGGGACAGGGCTCTATGGCTACACCTTC. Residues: CASSAPGTGLYGYTF.

The CDR3 loop reads CATAVQGPPYGYTF. For the CDR3, the DNA is TGTGCCACCGCCGTGCAGGGACCGCCCTATGGCTACACCTTC. The chain carries TRBV19 and TRBJ1-2; D may be TRBD1 (5 bases). The CDR3 has 14 residues. Germline-derived CDR1 and CDR2 are LNHDA and SQIVND (reference sequence). With 10 bases removed from V and 4 bases from J, the gap between germline ends came to 19 bases. The variable domain in full, completed from reference TRBV19 and TRBJ1-2, reads DGGITQSPKYLFRKEGQNVTLSCEQNLNHDAMYWYRQDPGQGLRLIYYSQIVNDFQKGDIAEGYSVSREKKESFPLTVTSAQKNPTAFYLCATAVQGPPYGYTFGSGTRLTVV.

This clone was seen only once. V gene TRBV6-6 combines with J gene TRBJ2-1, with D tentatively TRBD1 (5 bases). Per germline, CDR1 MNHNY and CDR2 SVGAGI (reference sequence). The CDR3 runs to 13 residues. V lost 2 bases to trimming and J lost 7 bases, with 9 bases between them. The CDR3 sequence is CASSYTRENEQFF. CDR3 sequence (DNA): TGTGCCAGCAGTTACACCAGGGAAAATGAGCAGTTCTTC.

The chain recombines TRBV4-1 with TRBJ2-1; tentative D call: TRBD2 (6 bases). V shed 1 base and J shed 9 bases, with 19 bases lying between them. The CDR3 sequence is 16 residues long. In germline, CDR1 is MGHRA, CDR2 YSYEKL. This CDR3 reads CASSQVRRQGGTEQFF. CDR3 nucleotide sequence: TGCGCCAGCAGCCAAGTCCGACGGCAAGGAGGGACTGAGCAGTTCTTC.

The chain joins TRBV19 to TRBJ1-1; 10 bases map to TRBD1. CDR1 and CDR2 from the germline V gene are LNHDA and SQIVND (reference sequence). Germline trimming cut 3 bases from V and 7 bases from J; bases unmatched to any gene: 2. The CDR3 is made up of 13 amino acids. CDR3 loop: CASSIGQGVEAFF. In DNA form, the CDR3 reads TGTGCCAGTAGTATCGGACAGGGGGTTGAAGCTTTCTTT. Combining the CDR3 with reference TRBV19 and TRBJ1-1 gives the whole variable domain DGGITQSPKYLFRKEGQNVTLSCEQNLNHDAMYWYRQDPGQGLRLIYYSQIVNDFQKGDIAEGYSVSREKKESFPLTVTSAQKNPTAFYLCASSIGQGVEAFFGQGTRLTVV.